This TCR beta chain was documented in a study of T cells in Graves' hyperthyroidism and ophthalmopathy. Study-wide context: The authors collected peripheral blood at initial diagnosis, before any treatment. Overall study findings and caveats: The model predicted ophthalmopathy a median around six months before onset.

Trimming took off 8 bases at V and 0 bases at J, with 14 bases between the two ends. This CDR3 has 13 amino acids. Germline CDR1 reads GTSNPN; CDR2 reads SVGIG (reference sequence). Around 10 ml fresh peripheral blood yielded the PBMCs. Amplified TCR beta CDR3 regions derived from RNA transcripts. Researchers ran a first-round RT-PCR on the TCR CDR3 using the HTBI primer set. TCRdb analysed the multiplex PCR reads with MiXCR anew, one entry per CDR3 protein. The table has fewer than 450,000 distinct CDR3 sequences, approximately 14% seen once. In regard to this clonotype: Its antigen is currently unknown.

This clonotype originated in a woman aged 60-75 years with Graves' ophthalmopathy. The specimen sequenced was blood. The V and J genes are TRBV30 and TRBJ2-7; D is ambiguous. The CDR3 sequence: CARSGLGSYEQYF. The CDR3 nucleotides read TGTGCCCGCTCCGGGTTAGGCTCCTACGAGCAGTACTTC.